Each of the 20 T cell receptor beta chains below was sequenced from the same sample in a study of human T cells and chemical hapten exposure (dated by TCRdb to about 2021). Library preparation was by RACE. TCRdb shows the sequencer as NextSeq 500. The public reads were quality trimmed at Q25 with fastp and then assembled into clones with MiXCR by TCRdb, keeping productive beta chains. Identical CDR3 proteins give one entry, which carries the most common genes and DNA. The sample table lists a few hundred thousand distinct CDR3 sequences, approximately 5.8% of them with a count of one. The top ten hold about 8.2% of the sample. The sample's time point label, in plain terms: pre-sensitization, week 0. This sample's treatment or condition label indicates: therapeutic diphenylcyclopropenone sensitization with weekly scalp DPC. Sequenced here: whole blood, sampled in connection with sensitization to the hapten diphenylcyclopropenone (DPC). These receptor sequences come from a woman aged 18 to 35 with alopecia areata. Some clones in this sample may be carry-over from other donors' samples.

This clonotype showed up just a few times. The chain joins TRBV28 to TRBJ1-2; D is possibly TRBD1 (6 bases). This CDR3 has 15 amino acids. Germline assignment: CDR1 MDHEN and CDR2 SYDVKM. The germline V and J ends were trimmed by 2 bases and 5 bases, with 15 bases remaining between them. CDR3 bases: TGTGCCAGCAGTTTAAAGTACAGGGTGAGGTATGGCTACACCTTC. Translating it yields CASSLKYRVRYGYTF.

This clonotype has at least ten counts. The chain joins TRBV4-2 to TRBJ2-1; possibly TRBD2 for D (6 bases). In germline, CDR1 is LGHNA, CDR2 YNFKEQ. The CDR3 is made up of 15 amino acids. Deletions cut 5 bases from V and 4 bases from J, with 15 bases between. The CDR3 DNA is TGTGCCAGCAGCACTCCGGGGGTATCTTACAATGAGCAGTTCTTC. It specifies CASSTPGVSYNEQFF.

The V call is TRBV4-3, the J call TRBJ1-1, with D possibly matching TRBD1 (5 bases). In germline, CDR1 is LGHNA, CDR2 YSLEER. The CDR3 covers 16 residues. Deletions cut 3 bases from V and 7 bases from J, with 21 bases between. CDR3 region: CASSQGSYRQPSEAFF. The CDR3 DNA sequence: TGCGCCAGCAGCCAGGGGAGCTATAGACAGCCAAGTGAAGCTTTCTTT.

The table lists this clonotype with many counts. The chain carries TRBV4-3 and TRBJ2-6; D uncertain. The CDR3 is 16 amino acids. Germline-derived CDR1 and CDR2 are LGHNA and YSLEER. V was trimmed by 0 bases and J by 4 bases, leaving 10 bases between them. CDR3 DNA sequence: TGCGCCAGCAGCCAAGATCACGGCAGCGGGGCCAACGTCCTGACTTTC. Its translation is CASSQDHGSGANVLTF.

There are many counts of this clonotype. A junction boundary mismatches the germline segment, possibly from a read error. V and J are TRBV29-1 and TRBJ2-3; D is possibly TRBD1 or TRBD2 (5 bases each). There are 11 residues in the CDR3. Germline-derived CDR1 and CDR2 are SQVTM and ANQGSEA. CDR3 region: CSVDMRGRMDF. The CDR3 DNA reads TGCAGCGTTGATATGAGGGGTAGGATGGATTTT.

The chain couples TRBV5-1 to TRBJ2-6, with unresolved D. V lost 1 base to trimming and J lost 4 bases, with 9 bases between them. This CDR3 contains 15 residues. Germline-derived CDR1 and CDR2 are SGHRS and YFSETQ. CDR3 DNA: TGCGCCAGCAGCTTGAGTCAGTTCGGGGCCAACGTCCTGACTTTC. It translates to CASSLSQFGANVLTF. The full variable domain, its missing parts supplied by reference TRBV5-1 and TRBJ2-6, is KAGVTQTPRYLIKTRGQQVTLSCSPISGHRSVSWYQQTPGQGLQFLFEYFSETQRNKGNFPGRFSGRQFSNSRSEMNVSTLELGDSALYLCASSLSQFGANVLTFGAGSRLTVL.

This clonotype occurred many times. V usage is TRBV4-3 and J usage is TRBJ2-4; D perhaps matches TRBD2 (6 bases). V gave up 3 bases and J gave up 2 bases, with 14 bases separating them. CDR1 LGHNA and CDR2 YSLEER come from the germline V gene. The CDR3 has 16 residues. CDR3 residues: CASSQDTRDSKNIQYF. As DNA, the CDR3 is TGCGCCAGCAGCCAGGACACCCGGGACTCCAAAAACATTCAGTACTTC.

The rearrangement joins TRBV6-5 to TRBJ2-4, with 12 bases that match TRBD2. The J segment lost 0 bases and the V segment lost 3 bases, leaving 9 bases of the junction unmatched. CDR3 length equals 19 residues. The germline V gene encodes CDR1 MNHEY and CDR2 SVGAGI. The CDR3 DNA sequence: TGTGCCAGCAGTTATTCGACTAGCGGGGGTACTCTAGCCAAAAACATTCAGTACTTC. Translating gives CASSYSTSGGTLAKNIQYF.

The chain uses TRBV25-1 and TRBJ1-2; D call uncertain. Per the germline V gene, CDR1 is MGHDK and CDR2 is SYGVNS. The CDR3 is made up of 12 amino acids. The germline V and J ends were trimmed by 1 base and 8 bases, with 8 bases remaining between them. DNA of the CDR3: TGTGCCAGCAGTGAATTGGGCCTAGGCTACACCTTC. Protein product: CASSELGLGYTF.

The table lists this clonotype with a few counts. V gene TRBV7-2 combines with J gene TRBJ2-7; 10 bases line up with TRBD2. Germline V CDR1 and CDR2: SGHTA, FQGNSA. The trim removed 4 bases at V and 1 base at J, leaving 4 bases unmatched. The CDR3 has 15 residues. The CDR3 spells CASSSFSGGSYEQYF. The CDR3 DNA follows: TGTGCCAGCAGCTCTTTTAGCGGGGGGTCCTACGAGCAGTACTTC.

This clonotype was detected ten times or more. The CDR3 bases are TGCAGTGCTAGAGGTCCTAACGATAGCGATGAGCAGTTCTTC. Amino acids: CSARGPNDSDEQFF. The V call is TRBV20-1, the J call TRBJ2-1; maybe TRBD2 (5 bases). V was clipped by 1 base and J by 8 bases, with 15 bases between them. This CDR3 spans 14 amino acids. The V gene's germline CDR1 is DFQATT and CDR2 SNEGSKA (reference sequence).

A few counts support this clonotype. The gene calls are TRBV28 and TRBJ2-1, with D tentatively TRBD2 (6 bases). There are 13 residues in the CDR3. V shed 10 bases and J shed 3 bases, with 13 bases lying between them. The V gene's germline CDR1 is MDHEN and CDR2 SYDVKM. The CDR3 is CATLEGNYNEQFF. CDR3 nucleotide sequence: TGTGCCACTCTGGAGGGGAACTACAATGAGCAGTTCTTC.

CDR3 amino acids: CASSQKEATNEKLFF. CDR3 DNA sequence: TGCGCCAGCAGCCAAAAAGAAGCAACTAATGAAAAACTGTTTTTT. V gene TRBV4-3 combines with J gene TRBJ1-4; D is uncertain. The germline V gene encodes CDR1 LGHNA and CDR2 YSLEER. V lost 2 bases, J lost 0 bases, and 7 bases lay in between. The CDR3 is 15 residues long.

The rearrangement links TRBV18 to TRBJ1-5, with TRBD1 matching 7 bases. CDR1 is KGHSH, CDR2 LQKENI, per germline. CDR3 length: 15 residues. Trimming removed 4 bases from V and 4 bases from J; junction bases left unmatched: 7. Written as DNA, the CDR3 is TGTGCCAGCTCACTTGGACAGGATAAGAATCAGCCCCAGCATTTT. Residues: CASSLGQDKNQPQHF.

A few counts support this clonotype. J is TRBJ2-7 and V is TRBV28; no clear D. The CDR3 consists of 11 residues. CDR1 is MDHEN, CDR2 SYDVKM, per germline. The germline V and J ends were trimmed by 1 base and 4 bases, with 2 bases remaining between them. The DNA for the CDR3 is TGTGCCAGCAGTTTATTTTACGAGCAGTACTTC. Translation: CASSLFYEQYF. Supplemented by reference TRBV28 and TRBJ2-7, the full variable domain reads DVKVTQSSRYLVKRTGEKVFLECVQDMDHENMFWYRQDPGLGLRLIYFSYDVKMKEKGDIPEGYSVSREKKERFSLILESASTNQTSMYLCASSLFYEQYFGPGTRLTVT.

This clonotype has at least ten counts. The chain links TRBV6-1 to TRBJ1-1; D is unresolved. The CDR3 contains 13 residues. From germline, CDR1 is MNHNS and CDR2 SASEGT. The V end lost 5 bases, the J end lost 2 bases, and 9 bases lay between the germline ends. CDR3 sequence: CASSRTLNTEAFF. CDR3 bases: TGTGCCAGCAGTAGGACCCTTAACACTGAAGCTTTCTTT.

This clonotype was detected many times. The rearrangement uses TRBV6-1 and TRBJ2-7; possibly TRBD1 or TRBD2 for D (5 bases each). This CDR3 spans 17 amino acids. In germline, CDR1 is MNHNS, CDR2 SASEGT. Trimming shortened V by 4 bases and J by 3 bases, and 22 bases separated the two germline ends. The CDR3 here is CASSVKDAGTRIYEQYF. The CDR3 nucleotides are TGTGCCAGCAGTGTAAAAGACGCCGGGACGCGAATCTACGAGCAGTACTTC.

This clonotype was detected a few times. This chain joins TRBV12-5 and TRBJ1-5; no definite D call. V was clipped by 2 bases and J by 7 bases, with 9 bases between them. This CDR3 has 13 amino acids. Germline V gene sequence: CDR1 LGHNT, CDR2 FRNRAP. CDR3 in amino acids: CASGLSGYQPQHF. CDR3 coding DNA: TGTGCTAGTGGTTTGAGCGGGTACCAGCCCCAGCATTTT.

This clonotype has at least ten counts. CDR3 loop: CSVWGGETQYF. The CDR3 DNA sequence: TGCAGCGTCTGGGGGGGGGAGACCCAGTACTTC. This chain joins TRBV29-1 and TRBJ2-5, with TRBD2 identical over 7 bases. V was clipped by 6 bases and J by 5 bases; unmatched bases: 3. Per germline, CDR1 SQVTM and CDR2 ANQGSEA. CDR3 length equals 11 residues.

This chain links TRBV10-3 with TRBJ2-1; tentative D call: TRBD2 (6 bases). V was trimmed by 4 bases and J by 6 bases, leaving 13 bases between them. The length of the CDR3 is 14 residues. Germline-derived CDR1 and CDR2 are ENHRY and SYGVKD. Here the CDR3 reads CAISATRTRNEQFF. The CDR3 DNA is TGTGCCATCAGTGCGACTAGGACGCGCAATGAGCAGTTCTTC.